Listed below are T cell receptor beta chains from one sample, sequenced in a study of blood T cell repertoires in COVID-19. Here immunoSEQ multiplex PCR was the method, and the copy in TCRdb shows in-frame clones only, minus some. This sample has 45,000 to 60,000 clones, with 86% found just once. The sample comprised peripheral blood. Source of these receptors: a man in his fifties or sixties with active or convalescent COVID-19. Both conserved end residues are trimmed from each CDR3. Each record gives: V gene, J gene, CDR3 protein.

V gene: TRBV28
J gene: TRBJ1-2
CDR3 protein: ASGTAYGYT

V gene: TRBV28
J gene: TRBJ2-2
CDR3 protein: ASKSAGNTGELF

V gene: TRBV6-1
J gene: TRBJ2-7
CDR3 protein: ASSELGEGTGGLYEQY

V gene: TRBV7-2
J gene: TRBJ2-7
CDR3 protein: ASSLAAGAYEQY

V gene: TRBV18
J gene: TRBJ2-2
CDR3 protein: ASSPQGASDTGELF

V gene: TRBV6-5
J gene: TRBJ1-1
CDR3 protein: ASTPDSPNTEAF

V gene: TRBV9
J gene: TRBJ1-2
CDR3 protein: ASSVEQSQYYGYT

V gene: TRBV20-1
J gene: TRBJ1-6
CDR3 protein: SAYGGLHRR

V gene: TRBV3-1/TRBV3-2
J gene: TRBJ2-2
CDR3 protein: ASSPGGALGELF

V gene: TRBV27
J gene: TRBJ2-7
CDR3 protein: ASSLWTGSYEQY

V gene: TRBV28
J gene: TRBJ2-5
CDR3 protein: ASRPRLAGGRGDQETQY

V gene: TRBV11-3
J gene: TRBJ1-4
CDR3 protein: ASSQGGKLF

V gene: TRBV28
J gene: TRBJ1-4
CDR3 protein: ASSLPLGGEPNEKLF

V gene: TRBV6-5
J gene: TRBJ1-2
CDR3 protein: ASSPPSGYGYT

V gene: TRBV11-2
J gene: TRBJ1-1
CDR3 protein: ASSSRTANTEAF

V gene: TRBV20-1
J gene: TRBJ2-7
CDR3 protein: SASAGQGLSEQY

V gene: TRBV29-1
J gene: TRBJ1-2
CDR3 protein: SVTDSMRYT

V gene: TRBV3-1/TRBV3-2
J gene: TRBJ2-3
CDR3 protein: ASSNRVVVTDTQY

V gene: TRBV9
J gene: TRBJ1-3
CDR3 protein: ASSPTGGTGNTIY

V gene: TRBV24-1
J gene: TRBJ2-7
CDR3 protein: ATGGVRHISGQY

V gene: TRBV11-3
J gene: TRBJ2-1
CDR3 protein: ASSAGLAGETGMRNEQF

V gene: TRBV7-6
J gene: TRBJ2-1
CDR3 protein: ASSLIAGGYNEQF

V gene: TRBV6-4
J gene: TRBJ1-1
CDR3 protein: ASLIQDMNTEAF

V gene: TRBV19
J gene: TRBJ1-5
CDR3 protein: ASSRYRGFDQPQH

V gene: TRBV27
J gene: TRBJ2-7
CDR3 protein: ASSTLRTVSSYEQY

V gene: TRBV12-5
J gene: TRBJ2-2
CDR3 protein: ASVSRQGVGTGELF

V gene: TRBV6-1
J gene: TRBJ1-6
CDR3 protein: ASSEASGVNSPLH

V gene: TRBV5-1
J gene: TRBJ2-3
CDR3 protein: ASSLSGETDTQY

V gene: TRBV6-1
J gene: TRBJ2-2
CDR3 protein: ASSELGNTGELF

V gene: TRBV19
J gene: TRBJ1-2
CDR3 protein: ASSNRDRGSYGYT

V gene: TRBV7-8
J gene: TRBJ2-2
CDR3 protein: ASSLQGVITGELF

V gene: TRBV24-1
J gene: TRBJ1-1
CDR3 protein: ATSDGQKAGYPEAF

V gene: TRBV9
J gene: TRBJ2-2
CDR3 protein: ASSPGLAGDTGELF

V gene: TRBV7-2
J gene: TRBJ1-4
CDR3 protein: ASSFRDSPPEKLF

V gene: TRBV27
J gene: TRBJ1-2
CDR3 protein: ASMGGYGYT

V gene: TRBV7-2
J gene: TRBJ1-3
CDR3 protein: ASSLVRVGSGNTIY

V gene: TRBV7-6
J gene: TRBJ2-3
CDR3 protein: ASSRLPGQGAPTDTQY

V gene: TRBV3-1/TRBV3-2
J gene: TRBJ1-2
CDR3 protein: ASSQDILRDGYT

V gene: TRBV5-6
J gene: TRBJ1-2
CDR3 protein: ASSYGQGFGYGYT

V gene: TRBV4-3
J gene: TRBJ1-4
CDR3 protein: ASSQNQGYEKLF

V gene: TRBV2
J gene: TRBJ1-2
CDR3 protein: ASVGLANYGYT

V gene: TRBV5-8
J gene: TRBJ2-5
CDR3 protein: ASSPLAGDLETQY

V gene: TRBV7-2
J gene: TRBJ1-2
CDR3 protein: ASSTGGQGTPNYGYT

V gene: TRBV7-3
J gene: TRBJ2-6
CDR3 protein: ASSLSGTGVTGANVLT

V gene: TRBV29-1
J gene: TRBJ2-7
CDR3 protein: SVEGSARGYEQY

V gene: TRBV6-5
J gene: TRBJ1-5
CDR3 protein: ASRPRHGNQPQH

V gene: TRBV5-4
J gene: TRBJ2-7
CDR3 protein: ASRMDSSYEQY

V gene: TRBV5-4
J gene: TRBJ2-1
CDR3 protein: ASSLDVGAGEDEQF

V gene: TRBV9
J gene: TRBJ1-4
CDR3 protein: ASSPRMTGHNEKLF

V gene: TRBV18
J gene: TRBJ2-1
CDR3 protein: ASLMGDLAGVDEQF